These 2 T cell receptor beta chains share one sample of origin, sequenced in a study of control samples from healthy donors and cancer patients. Repertoires were generated with immunoSEQ multiplex PCR, while TCRdb's copy carries only in-frame clones and drops some. The profile shows roughly 190,000 clones, about nine tenths of them singletons. Sequencing used blood. The source is a woman aged 25 to 39 in good health.

The CDR3 reads CAWSSGSGGNIQYF. DNA for the CDR3: TGTGCCTGGAGTAGCGGGAGTGGCGGGAACATTCAGTACTTC. The chain is built from TRBV30 and TRBJ2-4, with 8 bases aligning to TRBD2. The germline V gene has CDR1 GTSNPN and CDR2 SVGIG (reference sequence). Losses at the gene ends were 2 bases for V and 7 bases for J; bases not matched to a gene: 7. The CDR3 contains 14 residues.

V and J are TRBV3-1 (or the pseudogene TRBV3-2) and TRBJ2-7; 11 bases are shared with TRBD1. This CDR3 contains 14 residues. Germline loops: CDR1 LGHDT, CDR2 YNNKEL (reference sequence). Unmatched junction bases numbered 4, after V lost 5 bases and J lost 4 bases. This CDR3 reads CASSGDRGGYEQYF. CDR3 nucleotides: TGTGCCAGCAGCGGGGACAGGGGGGGATACGAGCAGTACTTC.